This TCR beta chain emerged from a study of cytomegalovirus exposure and HLA in healthy donors. The germline V gene has CDR1 SGHVS and CDR2 FNYEAQ. CDR3 length equals 16 residues. Trimming at V came to 5 bases and at J to 4 bases, leaving 14 bases not matched to a gene. With 60 Vbeta and 13 Jbeta primers, the PCR was carried out. Profiled with immunoSEQ multiplex PCR; TCRdb holds only in-frame clones, not every one. The data contain around 180,000 clones, 65% to 85% of them singletons. Worth noting for this clone: Additional DNA sequences in this sample encode the identical CDR3.

The sequence came from a woman between 25 and 40 years old in good health and CMV-seropositive. The J gene is TRBJ2-7, the V gene TRBV7-6; 7 bases are shared with TRBD2. Sequences were obtained from PBMCs. Here the CDR3 reads CASSPRASGTAYEQYF. DNA of the CDR3: TGTGCCAGCAGCCCCCGAGCTAGCGGTACCGCGTACGAGCAGTACTTC.